These T cell receptor beta chains were read from a single sample in a study of shared clonotypes between healthy human individuals. The method was immunoSEQ multiplex PCR; TCRdb's version includes in-frame clones alone and lacks a portion of them. This sample has approximately 720,000 clones; about 90% occur once, and the top ten carry approximately 24%. Sample: naive CD8+ T cells sorted from blood. Receptors originate from a man aged 30 to 45 in good health. Both conserved end residues are part of each CDR3. A D gene is named only where the DNA matches it firmly. Not all rows give a size; the values are once, few, many and, for expanded clones, a class.

v_call,j_call,d_call,cdr3_length,clone_size,cdr3_nt,cdr3_aa
TRBV28,TRBJ2-1,.,14,.,TGTGCCAGCAGGGTTTCGGGCTCCTACAATGAGCAGTTCTTC,CASRVSGSYNEQFF
TRBV11-3,TRBJ2-6,TRBD1,19,.,TGTGCCAGCAGCTTAGATAAGGGACAGAACCGCTCTGGGGCCAACGTCCTGACTTTC,CASSLDKGQNRSGANVLTF
TRBV4-2,TRBJ2-3,TRBD2,16,.,TGTGCCAGCAGCCAAGCCCTAGCGGACAACACAGATACGCAGTATTTT,CASSQALADNTDTQYF
TRBV7-9,TRBJ2-1,TRBD2,16,.,TGTGCCAGCAGCTTAAGCCAGGGACTAGCGGGAGATGAGCAGTTCTTC,CASSLSQGLAGDEQFF
TRBV14,TRBJ2-5,TRBD2,15,.,TGTGCCAGCAGCCAAGATCTAGCGGGAGAAGAGACCCAGTACTTC,CASSQDLAGEETQYF
TRBV6-5,TRBJ1-5,.,13,few,TGTGCCAGCAGCGGGAGCTACAATCAGCCCCAGCATTTT,CASSGSYNQPQHF
TRBV7-8,TRBJ2-2,TRBD1,16,.,TGTGCCAGCAGCTTCAGGACAGGGCGGCTCACCGGGGAGCTGTTTTTT,CASSFRTGRLTGELFF
TRBV6-5,TRBJ1-1,.,13,.,TGTGCCAGCAGTTACGACATGAACACTGAAGCTTTCTTT,CASSYDMNTEAFF
TRBV4-1,TRBJ1-4,.,16,.,TGCGCCAGCAGCCAAGGGGAAGACAGATCTAATGAAAAACTGTTTTTT,CASSQGEDRSNEKLFF
TRBV10-1,TRBJ2-5,.,12,.,TGCGCCAGCAGTGACCACCAAGAGACCCAGTACTTC,CASSDHQETQYF
TRBV15,TRBJ2-7,.,13,.,TGTGCCACCCGGGGGAGTCCGACCTACGAGCAGTACTTC,CATRGSPTYEQYF
TRBV19,TRBJ2-2,.,17,.,TGTGCCAGTAGTATGTACTTCGGAGGGGATGATTCCGGGGAGCTGTTTTTT,CASSMYFGGDDSGELFF
TRBV5-1,TRBJ1-2,.,15,.,TGCGCCAGCAGCTCCGTACGGGGGGGCCAATATGGCTACACCTTC,CASSSVRGGQYGYTF
TRBV29-1,TRBJ1-1,.,12,.,TGCAGCGTTGTCACCGGGAACACTGAAGCTTTCTTT,CSVVTGNTEAFF
TRBV6-1,TRBJ1-4,TRBD1,12,.,TGTGCCAGCAGTGACCCCAGGGGGCGCATGTTTTTT,CASSDPRGRMFF
TRBV27,TRBJ2-7,TRBD2,16,.,TGTGCCAGCAGTTTCGTGGGGGGACTAGCGGGACACGAGCAGTACTTC,CASSFVGGLAGHEQYF
TRBV4-1,TRBJ2-1,.,14,.,TGCGCCAGCAGCCAACAGCTAGTCATCAATGAGCAGTTCTTC,CASSQQLVINEQFF
TRBV27,TRBJ2-7,TRBD2,14,.,TGTGCCAGCAGTTTTCTCGGGAGGGCCCACGAGCAGTACTTC,CASSFLGRAHEQYF
TRBV14,TRBJ2-7,.,12,.,TGTGCCAGCAGCGCGGGCCACTACGAGCAGTACTTC,CASSAGHYEQYF
TRBV28,TRBJ2-7,.,13,.,TGTGCCAGCAGTTCCCCGCGAACCTACGAGCAGTACTTC,CASSSPRTYEQYF
TRBV7-2,TRBJ2-1,TRBD2,15,.,TGTGCCAGCAGCGCGCCAGCGGGAGGGCTCAATGAGCAGTTCTTC,CASSAPAGGLNEQFF
TRBV4-3,TRBJ2-3,.,14,many,TGCGCCAGCAGCCAAGATGCCCCCTCCCGCCCGCAGTATTTT,CASSQDAPSRPQYF
TRBV28,TRBJ2-2,.,12,.,TGTGCCAGCACTCGAGGGACCGGGGAGCTGTTTTTT,CASTRGTGELFF
TRBV10-1,TRBJ2-7,.,15,few,TGCGCCAGCAGTGAGTCTATGGACACCTTCTACGAGCAGTACTTC,CASSESMDTFYEQYF
TRBV7-9,TRBJ2-1,.,11,.,TGTGCCAGCAGCCACGCCAATGAGCAGTTCTTC,CASSHANEQFF